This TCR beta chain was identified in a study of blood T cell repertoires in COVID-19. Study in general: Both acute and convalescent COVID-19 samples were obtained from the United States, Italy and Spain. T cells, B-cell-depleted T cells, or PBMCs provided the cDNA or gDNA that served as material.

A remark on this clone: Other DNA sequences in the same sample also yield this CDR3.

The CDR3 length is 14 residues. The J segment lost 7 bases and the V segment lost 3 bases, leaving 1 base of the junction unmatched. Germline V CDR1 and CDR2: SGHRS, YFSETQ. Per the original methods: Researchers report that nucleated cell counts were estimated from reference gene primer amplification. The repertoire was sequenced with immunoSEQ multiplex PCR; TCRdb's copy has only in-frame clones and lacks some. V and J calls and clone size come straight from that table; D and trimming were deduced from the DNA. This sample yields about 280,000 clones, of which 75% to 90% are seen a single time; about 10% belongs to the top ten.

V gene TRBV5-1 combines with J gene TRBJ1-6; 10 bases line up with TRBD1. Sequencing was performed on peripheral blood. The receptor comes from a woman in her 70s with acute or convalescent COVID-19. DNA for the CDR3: TGCGCCAGCAGCTCGGGACAGGGGAATTCACCCCTCCACTTT. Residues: CASSSGQGNSPLHF.